The TCR beta chain described here comes from a study of beta chain features in type 1 diabetes. Investigators reverse transcribed all isolated RNA, so they sequenced expressed TCRB transcripts. Using immunoSEQ multiplex PCR, the repertoire was profiled, and TCRdb retains in-frame clones only, with some absent. The repertoire includes more than 300,000 clones, over 10% of them detected once, and about 0.01% sits in the top ten. This CDR3 contains 13 residues. Between the trimmed V and J ends, which lost 6 bases and 4 bases, there was a span of 16 bases. The germline V gene has CDR1 SQVTM and CDR2 ANQGSEA. Concerning this clone itself: Its antigen is currently unknown.

Averaging around 110 mL, one heparinised blood draw came from each individual donor. General study points: Cells with high TCR expression could be over-represented by cDNA sequencing. TCRB CDR3s were moderately but significantly shorter in Type 1 diabetes patients in all four CD4+ subsets. In type 1 diabetes patients, VDJ junctions had fewer insertions; deletions at these junctions were more frequent.

The sample consisted of naive CD4+ T cells from blood. The sequence was collected from a woman aged 18-29 years with type 1 diabetes. The rearrangement uses TRBV29-1 and TRBJ2-7, with D tentatively TRBD1 (7 bases). The CDR3 region is CSVATGDWYEQYF. In nucleotides, the CDR3 is TGCAGCGTCGCAACAGGGGACTGGTACGAGCAGTACTTC.